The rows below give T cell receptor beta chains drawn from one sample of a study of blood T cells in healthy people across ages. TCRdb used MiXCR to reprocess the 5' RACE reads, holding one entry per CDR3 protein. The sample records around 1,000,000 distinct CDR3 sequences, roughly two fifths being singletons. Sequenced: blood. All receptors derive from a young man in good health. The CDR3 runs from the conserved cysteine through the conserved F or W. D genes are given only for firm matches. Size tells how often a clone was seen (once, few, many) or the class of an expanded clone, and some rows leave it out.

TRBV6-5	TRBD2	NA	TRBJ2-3	CASSYTSGRTDTQYF	TGTGCCAGCAGTTATACTAGCGGGAGAACAGATACGCAGTATTTT
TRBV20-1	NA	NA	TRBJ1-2	CSAQWGGYTF	TGCAGTGCCCAGTGGGGGGGCTACACCTTC
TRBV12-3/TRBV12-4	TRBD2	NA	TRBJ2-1	CASRLTSGGPYNEQFF	TGTGCCAGCAGATTGACTAGCGGGGGCCCCTACAATGAGCAGTTCTTC
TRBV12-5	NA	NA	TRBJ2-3	CASGLGETASTDTQYF	TGTGCTAGTGGTTTGGGTGAGACAGCGAGCACAGATACGCAGTATTTT
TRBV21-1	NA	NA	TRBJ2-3	CASASGGPPSTDTQYF	TGTGCCAGCGCCAGCGGGGGGCCCCCTAGCACAGATACGCAGTATTTT
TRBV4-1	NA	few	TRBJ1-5	CASSQKRSNQPQHF	TGCGCCAGCAGCCAGAAGCGGAGCAATCAGCCCCAGCATTTT
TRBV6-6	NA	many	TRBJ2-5	CASTRHQETQYF	TGTGCCAGCACCCGACACCAAGAGACCCAGTACTTC
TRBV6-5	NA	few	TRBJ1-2	CASSSGTQGASGYTF	TGTGCCAGCAGTTCGGGGACACAGGGAGCGAGTGGCTACACCTTC
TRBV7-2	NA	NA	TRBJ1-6	CASSLVGDGNSPLHF	TGTGCCAGCAGCTTAGTCGGGGACGGTAATTCACCCCTCCACTTT
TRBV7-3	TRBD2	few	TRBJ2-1	CASSPNSGGGSNEQFF	TGTGCCAGCAGTCCCAATAGCGGGGGGGGGAGTAATGAGCAGTTCTTC
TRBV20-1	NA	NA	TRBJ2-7	CSALGREPNYEQYF	TGCAGTGCCTTGGGACGGGAGCCTAACTACGAGCAGTACTTC
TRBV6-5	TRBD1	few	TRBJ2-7	CASSYTRQGAYEQYF	TGTGCCAGCAGTTACACTCGACAGGGGGCCTACGAGCAGTACTTC
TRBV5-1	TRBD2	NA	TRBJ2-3	CASSDTGGTTNTQYF	TGCGCCAGCAGCGACACGGGGGGAACCACAAATACGCAGTATTTT
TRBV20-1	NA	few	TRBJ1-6	CSAQEGSQTVSPLHF	TGCAGTGCCCAAGAGGGGTCCCAGACGGTTTCACCCCTCCACTTT
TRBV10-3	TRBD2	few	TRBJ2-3	CAISGRGGRTDTQYF	TGTGCCATCAGTGGACGGGGGGGAAGGACAGATACGCAGTATTTT
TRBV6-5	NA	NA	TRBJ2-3	CASSSGAYTQYF	TGTGCCAGCAGCTCCGGGGCGTATACGCAGTATTTT
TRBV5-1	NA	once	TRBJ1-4	CASSLDRTEKLFF	TGCGCCAGCAGCTTGGACCGAACCGAAAAACTGTTTTTT
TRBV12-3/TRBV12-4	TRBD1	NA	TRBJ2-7	CASSPGQGTYERYF	TGTGCCAGCAGTCCTGGACAGGGAACCTACGAGCGGTACTTC
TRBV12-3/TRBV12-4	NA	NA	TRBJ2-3	CASSPRTTGDTQYF	TGTGCCAGCAGCCCGAGGACTACCGGGGATACGCAGTATTTT
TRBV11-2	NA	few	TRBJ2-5	CASNGAATGVYQETQYF	TGTGCCAGCAACGGAGCGGCGACAGGAGTGTACCAAGAGACCCAGTACTTC
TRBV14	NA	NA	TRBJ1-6	CASSPLQGENSPLHF	TGTGCCAGCAGCCCCTTGCAAGGCGAGAATTCACCCCTCCACTTT
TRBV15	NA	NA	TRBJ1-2	CATSREQAPVNYGYTF	TGTGCCACCAGCAGAGAACAGGCCCCAGTAAACTATGGCTACACCTTC
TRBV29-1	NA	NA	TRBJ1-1	CSGRQDGNTEAFF	TGCAGCGGCCGACAGGACGGGAACACTGAAGCTTTCTTT
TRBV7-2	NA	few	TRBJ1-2	CASSKTGAANYGYTF	TGTGCCAGCAGCAAAACCGGGGCTGCTAACTATGGCTACACCTTC
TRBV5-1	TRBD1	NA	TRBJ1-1	CASSLEGTRGGSTEAFF	TGCGCCAGCAGCTTGGAAGGTACCCGAGGGGGCAGCACTGAAGCTTTCTTT
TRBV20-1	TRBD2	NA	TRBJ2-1	CSDSGGSPNEQFF	TGCAGTGATAGCGGGGGGAGTCCCAATGAGCAGTTCTTC
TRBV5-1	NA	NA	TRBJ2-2	CASVSGGVNTGELFF	TGCGCCAGCGTCTCTGGAGGAGTGAACACCGGGGAGCTGTTTTTT
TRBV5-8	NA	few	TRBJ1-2	CASSLGGSVYGYTF	TGTGCCAGCAGCTTGGGGGGGAGCGTCTATGGCTACACCTTC
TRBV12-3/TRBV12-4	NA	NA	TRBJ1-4	CASSWGARSLLATNEKLFF	TGTGCCAGCAGTTGGGGAGCCCGCTCTCTTTTGGCAACTAATGAAAAACTGTTTTTT